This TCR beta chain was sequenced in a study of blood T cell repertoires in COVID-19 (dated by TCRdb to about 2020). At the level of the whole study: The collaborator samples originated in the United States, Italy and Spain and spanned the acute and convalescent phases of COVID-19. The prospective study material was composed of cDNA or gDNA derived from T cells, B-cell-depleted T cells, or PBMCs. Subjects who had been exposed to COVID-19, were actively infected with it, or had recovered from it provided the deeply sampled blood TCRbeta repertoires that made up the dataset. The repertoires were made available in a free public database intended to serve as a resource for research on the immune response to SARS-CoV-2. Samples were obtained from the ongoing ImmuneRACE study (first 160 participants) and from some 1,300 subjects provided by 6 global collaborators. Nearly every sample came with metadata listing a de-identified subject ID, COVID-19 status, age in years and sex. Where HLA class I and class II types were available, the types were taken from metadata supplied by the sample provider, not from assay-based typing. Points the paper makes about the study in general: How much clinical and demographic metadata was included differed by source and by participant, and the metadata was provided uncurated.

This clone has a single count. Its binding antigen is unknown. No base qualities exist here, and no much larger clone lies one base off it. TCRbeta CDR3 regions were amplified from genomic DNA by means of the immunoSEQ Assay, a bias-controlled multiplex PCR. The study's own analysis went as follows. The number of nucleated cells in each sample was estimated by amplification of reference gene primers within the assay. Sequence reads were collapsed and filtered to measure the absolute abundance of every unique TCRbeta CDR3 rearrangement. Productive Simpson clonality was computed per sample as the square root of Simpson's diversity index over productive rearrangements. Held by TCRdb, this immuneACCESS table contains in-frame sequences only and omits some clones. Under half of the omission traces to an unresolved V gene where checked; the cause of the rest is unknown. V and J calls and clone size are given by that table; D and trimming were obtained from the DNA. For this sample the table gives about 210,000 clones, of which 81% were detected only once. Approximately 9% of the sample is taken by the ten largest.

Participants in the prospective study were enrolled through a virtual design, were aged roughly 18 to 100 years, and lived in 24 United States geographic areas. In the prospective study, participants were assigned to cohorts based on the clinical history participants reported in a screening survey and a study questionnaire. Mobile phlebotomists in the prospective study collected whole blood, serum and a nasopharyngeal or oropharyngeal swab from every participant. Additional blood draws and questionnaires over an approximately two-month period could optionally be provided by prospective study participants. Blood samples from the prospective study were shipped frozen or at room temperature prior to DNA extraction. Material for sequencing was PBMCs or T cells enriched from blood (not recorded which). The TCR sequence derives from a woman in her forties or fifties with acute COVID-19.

The nucleotides read TGTGCCAGCAGGGGACTAGCGGGGCCTAATACGCAGTATTTT. Its amino acids are CASRGLAGPNTQYF. The rearrangement joined TRBV6-5 to TRBJ2-3, and TRBD2 matches 13 of the central bases. Measured from the cysteine to the phenylalanine, the CDR3 is 14 residues long. Only the CDR3 part of the read is kept: 42 bases, read in frame from the first base. Via the germline V gene, CDR1 is MNHEY and CDR2 SVGAGI. Here V drops 6 bases and J drops 7 bases, and the junction holds 4 bases not matched to any gene.